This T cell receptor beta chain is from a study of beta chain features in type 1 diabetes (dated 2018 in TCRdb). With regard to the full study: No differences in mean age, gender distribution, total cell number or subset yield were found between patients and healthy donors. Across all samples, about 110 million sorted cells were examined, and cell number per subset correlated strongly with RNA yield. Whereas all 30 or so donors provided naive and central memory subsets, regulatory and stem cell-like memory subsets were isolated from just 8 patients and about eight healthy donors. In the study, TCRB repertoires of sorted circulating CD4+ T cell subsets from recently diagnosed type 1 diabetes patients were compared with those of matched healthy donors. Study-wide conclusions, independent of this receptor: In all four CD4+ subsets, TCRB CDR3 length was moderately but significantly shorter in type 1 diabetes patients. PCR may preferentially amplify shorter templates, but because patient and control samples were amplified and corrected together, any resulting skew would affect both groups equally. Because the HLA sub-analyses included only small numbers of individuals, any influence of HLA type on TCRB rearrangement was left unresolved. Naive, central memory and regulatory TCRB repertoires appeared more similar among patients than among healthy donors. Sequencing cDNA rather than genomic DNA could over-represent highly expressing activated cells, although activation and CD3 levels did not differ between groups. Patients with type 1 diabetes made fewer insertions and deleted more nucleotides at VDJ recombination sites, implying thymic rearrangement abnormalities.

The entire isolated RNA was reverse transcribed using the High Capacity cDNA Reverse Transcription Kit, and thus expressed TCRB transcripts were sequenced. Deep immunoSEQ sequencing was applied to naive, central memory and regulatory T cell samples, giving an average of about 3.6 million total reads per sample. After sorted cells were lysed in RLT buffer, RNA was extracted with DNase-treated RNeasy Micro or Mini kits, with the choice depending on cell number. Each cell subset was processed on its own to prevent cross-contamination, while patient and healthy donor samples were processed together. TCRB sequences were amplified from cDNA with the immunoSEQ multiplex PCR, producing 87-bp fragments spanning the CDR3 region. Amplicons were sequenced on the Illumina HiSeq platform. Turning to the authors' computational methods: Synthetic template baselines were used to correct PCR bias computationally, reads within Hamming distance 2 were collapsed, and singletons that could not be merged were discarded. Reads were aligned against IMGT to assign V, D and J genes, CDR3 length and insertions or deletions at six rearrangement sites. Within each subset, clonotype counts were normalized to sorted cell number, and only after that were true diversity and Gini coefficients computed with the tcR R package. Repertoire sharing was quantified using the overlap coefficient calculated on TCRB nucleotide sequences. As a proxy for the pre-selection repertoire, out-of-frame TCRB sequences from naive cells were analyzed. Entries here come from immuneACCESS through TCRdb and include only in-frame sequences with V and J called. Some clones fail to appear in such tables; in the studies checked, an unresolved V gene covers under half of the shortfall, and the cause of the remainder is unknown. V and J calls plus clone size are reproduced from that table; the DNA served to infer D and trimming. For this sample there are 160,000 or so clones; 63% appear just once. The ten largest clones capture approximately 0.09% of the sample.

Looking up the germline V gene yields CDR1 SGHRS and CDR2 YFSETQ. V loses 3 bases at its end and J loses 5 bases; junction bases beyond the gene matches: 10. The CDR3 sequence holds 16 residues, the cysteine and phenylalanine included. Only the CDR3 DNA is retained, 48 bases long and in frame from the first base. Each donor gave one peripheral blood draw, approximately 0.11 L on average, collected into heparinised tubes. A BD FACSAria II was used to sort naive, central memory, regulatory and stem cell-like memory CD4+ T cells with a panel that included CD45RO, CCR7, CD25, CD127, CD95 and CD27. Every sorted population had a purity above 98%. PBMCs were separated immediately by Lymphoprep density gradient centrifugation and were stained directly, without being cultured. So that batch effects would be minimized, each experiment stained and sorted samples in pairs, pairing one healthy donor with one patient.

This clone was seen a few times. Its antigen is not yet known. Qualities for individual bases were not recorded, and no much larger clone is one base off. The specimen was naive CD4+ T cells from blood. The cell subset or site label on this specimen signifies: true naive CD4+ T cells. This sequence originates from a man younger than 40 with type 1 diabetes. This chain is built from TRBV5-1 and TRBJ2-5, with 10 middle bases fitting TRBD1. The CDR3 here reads CASSSLDRGHVETQYF. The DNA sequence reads TGCGCCAGCAGCTCCCTAGACAGGGGGCACGTGGAGACCCAGTACTTC.